This T cell receptor (beta chain) was sequenced in a study of blood T cells in healthy people across ages. Across the whole study: About one barcoded beta molecule per two T cells was the capture yield of template switching.

V dropped 4 bases and J dropped 3; count of bases not matched to a gene: 8. The germline CDR1 and CDR2 sequences are SGHTA and FQGTGA. This CDR3 region has 15 residues. Each individual donor underwent a draw of around 9.8 milliliters of peripheral blood. Isolated PBMCs totaled at least 6 million in each sample. The use of a sample-barcoded 5' primer and a J-beta primer mix characterized a second PCR of about 6 to 11 cycles. Each cDNA molecule was tagged by a template-switch adaptor that had 12 random nucleotides. MiXCR was run by TCRdb on the 5' RACE reads, yielding one entry per CDR3 protein. The data contain 1.5 million to 2 million distinct CDR3 sequences, just under 50% of them seen just once; the ten biggest clones take up 2% to 2.5%.

The specimen sequenced was blood. The chain links TRBV7-3 to TRBJ2-5; 7 nucleotides align to TRBD2. This receptor was taken from a woman aged 35 to 49 in good health. CDR3: CASSSTGGSKETQYF. CDR3 DNA: TGTGCCAGCAGCTCCACGGGGGGATCCAAAGAGACCCAGTACTTC.